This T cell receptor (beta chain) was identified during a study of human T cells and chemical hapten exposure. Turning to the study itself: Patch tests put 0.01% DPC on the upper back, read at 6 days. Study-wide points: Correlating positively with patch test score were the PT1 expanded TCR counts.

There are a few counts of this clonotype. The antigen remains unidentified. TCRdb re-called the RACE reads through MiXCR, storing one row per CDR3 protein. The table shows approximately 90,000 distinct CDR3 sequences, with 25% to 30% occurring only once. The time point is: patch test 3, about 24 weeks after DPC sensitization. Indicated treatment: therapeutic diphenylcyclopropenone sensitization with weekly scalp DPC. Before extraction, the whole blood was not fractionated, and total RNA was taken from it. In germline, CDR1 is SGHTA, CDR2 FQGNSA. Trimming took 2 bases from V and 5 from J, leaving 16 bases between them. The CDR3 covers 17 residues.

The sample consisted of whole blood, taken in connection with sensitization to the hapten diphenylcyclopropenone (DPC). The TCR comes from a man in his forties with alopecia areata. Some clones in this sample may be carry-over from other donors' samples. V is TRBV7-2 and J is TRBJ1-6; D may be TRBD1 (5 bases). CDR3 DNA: TGTGCCAGCAGCTTATCCGGGACGGCTGCCAATAATTCACCCCTCCACTTT. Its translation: CASSLSGTAANNSPLHF.